The entry below describes one T cell receptor beta chain. The data are from a study of blood T cell repertoires in COVID-19. Turning to the study itself: Acute-phase and convalescent COVID-19 samples originated in the United States, Italy and Spain. Sources were T cells, B-cell-depleted T cells, or PBMCs; the material itself was cDNA or gDNA.

Measured with immunoSEQ multiplex PCR; TCRdb has only the in-frame clones, and not every one. The data hold 50,000 to 60,000 clones, with approximately 83% observed a single time. The V end lost 1 base, the J end lost 0 bases, and 9 bases lay between the germline ends. CDR1 LNHDA and CDR2 SQIVND come from the germline V gene (reference sequence). The CDR3 runs 15 residues. The V gene is TRBV19, the J gene TRBJ1-1, with D possibly being TRBD1 (5 bases). Sequencing was performed on peripheral blood. This TCR came from a man older than 75 with COVID-19, enrolled during active disease. CDR3 residues: CASSIGAGLNTEAFF. CDR3 DNA sequence: TGTGCCAGTAGTATAGGTGCGGGGCTGAACACTGAAGCTTTCTTT.